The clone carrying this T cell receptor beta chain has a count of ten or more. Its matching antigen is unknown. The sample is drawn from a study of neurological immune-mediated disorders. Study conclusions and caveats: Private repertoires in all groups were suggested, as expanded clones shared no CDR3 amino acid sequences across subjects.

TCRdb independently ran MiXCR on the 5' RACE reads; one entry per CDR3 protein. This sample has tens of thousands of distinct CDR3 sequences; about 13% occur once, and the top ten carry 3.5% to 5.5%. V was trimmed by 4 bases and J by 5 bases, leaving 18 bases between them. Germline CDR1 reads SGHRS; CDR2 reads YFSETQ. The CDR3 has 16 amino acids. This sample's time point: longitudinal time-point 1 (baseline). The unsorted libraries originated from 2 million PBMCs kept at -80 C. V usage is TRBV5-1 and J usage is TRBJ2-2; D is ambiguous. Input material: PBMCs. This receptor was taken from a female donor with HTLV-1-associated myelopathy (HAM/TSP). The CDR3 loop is CASSQPDGIVTGELFF. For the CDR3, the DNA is TGCGCCAGCAGCCAACCTGATGGAATAGTAACCGGGGAGCTGTTTTTT.